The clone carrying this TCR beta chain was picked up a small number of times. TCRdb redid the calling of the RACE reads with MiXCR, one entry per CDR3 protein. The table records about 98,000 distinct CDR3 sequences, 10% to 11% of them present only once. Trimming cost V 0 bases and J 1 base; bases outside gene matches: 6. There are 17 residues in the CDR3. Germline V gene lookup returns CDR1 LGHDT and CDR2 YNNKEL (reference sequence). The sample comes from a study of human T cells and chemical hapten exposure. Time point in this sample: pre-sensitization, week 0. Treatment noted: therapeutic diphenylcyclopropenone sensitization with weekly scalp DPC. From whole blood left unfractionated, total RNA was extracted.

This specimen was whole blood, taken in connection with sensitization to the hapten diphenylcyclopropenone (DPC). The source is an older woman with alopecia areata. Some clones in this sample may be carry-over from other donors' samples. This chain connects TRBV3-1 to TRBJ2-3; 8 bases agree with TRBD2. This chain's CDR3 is CASSQDMRRGGTDTQYF. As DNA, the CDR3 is TGTGCCAGCAGCCAAGATATGCGGCGGGGGGGCACAGATACGCAGTATTTT.